This TCR beta chain was sequenced during a study of blood T cell repertoires in COVID-19. About the research overall: Specimens from acute and convalescent COVID-19 originated in the United States, Italy and Spain. The cDNA or gDNA used as material had been derived from T cells, B-cell-depleted T cells, or PBMCs.

As originally analysed: Scientists estimated how many nucleated cells there were by amplifying reference gene primers. Libraries were prepared by immunoSEQ multiplex PCR; TCRdb keeps only in-frame clonotypes and omits some of them. V, J and clone size reflect that table, while D and trimming were determined from the DNA. The top ten hold over 0.2% of the sample, which has 650,000 to 800,000 clones, approximately 90% seen once. V was shortened by 2 bases and J by 1 base, with 5 bases between the two germline ends. Germline CDR1 is SGHTA and CDR2 is FQGTGA. The CDR3 contains 13 residues. Concerning this clone itself: The sample holds other DNA sequences that translate to the same CDR3.

The V gene is TRBV7-3, the J gene TRBJ1-1; D ambiguous. Sequencing was done on a sample of peripheral blood. The clonotype comes from a woman aged 18 to 35 with acute or convalescent COVID-19. Here the CDR3 reads CASSLRRNTEAFF. The CDR3 DNA is TGTGCCAGCAGCTTACGGAGGAACACTGAAGCTTTCTTT.